The 30 T cell receptor beta chains below all came from one sample that was sequenced in a study of cytomegalovirus exposure and HLA in healthy donors. In the PCR, 60 Vbeta and 13 Jbeta primers were used. The table came from immunoSEQ multiplex PCR; TCRdb's copy has only in-frame clones and leaves some out. This sample's clone table lists 95,000 to 150,000 clones. The specimen was PBMCs. The origin of the receptors is a man aged 35 to 55 in good health and CMV-seronegative.

The CDR3 DNA reads as TGTGCCAGCAGCTTATCTAGCGGGAGACCCACCGGGGAGCTGTTTTTT. Its translation: CASSLSSGRPTGELFF. The chain links TRBV7-2 to TRBJ2-2; 10 bases line up with TRBD2. V was pared by 2 bases and J by 4 bases, with 4 bases of the junction left unmatched. CDR1 is SGHTA, CDR2 FQGNSA, per germline. The CDR3 totals 16 residues. Full variable domain (missing parts from reference TRBV7-2 and TRBJ2-2): GAGVSQSPSNKVTEKGKDVELRCDPISGHTALYWYRQSLGQGLEFLIYFQGNSAPDKSGLPSDRFSAERTGGSVSTLTIQRTQQEDSAVYLCASSLSSGRPTGELFFGEGSRLTVL.

This chain uses TRBV5-1 with TRBJ2-7; weak D call: TRBD1 (6 bases). This CDR3 contains 16 residues. Germline CDR1 SGHRS, CDR2 YFSETQ. V was shortened by 0 bases and J by 4 bases, with 17 bases between the two germline ends. In DNA, the CDR3 is TGCGCCAGCAGCTTGGACGGGACAAAGGCCGTATACGAGCAGTACTTC. Residues: CASSLDGTKAVYEQYF.

The V and J genes are TRBV11-3 and TRBJ1-1, with 7 bases fitting TRBD1. Looked up from germline, CDR1 is SGHNT and CDR2 is YENEEA. The CDR3 sequence is 16 residues long. The J segment lost 1 base and the V segment lost 5 bases, leaving 10 bases of the junction unmatched. CDR3 residues: CASSPPSTGRNTEAFF. DNA for the CDR3: TGTGCCAGCAGCCCCCCATCGACAGGGAGGAACACTGAAGCTTTCTTT.

The rearrangement uses TRBV30 and TRBJ1-2, with 7 bases that match TRBD1. V shed 7 bases and J 1 base; nucleotides not matched to a gene: 9. Looked up from germline, CDR1 is GTSNPN and CDR2 is SVGIG (reference sequence). The CDR3 extends over 14 amino acids. The CDR3 sequence: CASPIGTVNYGYTF. CDR3 sequence (DNA): TGTGCCTCTCCAATAGGGACAGTTAACTATGGCTACACCTTC.

The V call is TRBV6-1, the J call TRBJ1-2; D uncertain. The germline V and J ends were trimmed by 1 base and 8 bases, with 11 bases remaining between them. CDR3 length: 13 residues. CDR1 and CDR2 from the germline V gene are MNHNS and SASEGT. The CDR3 spells CASSEGPAAGYTF. The CDR3 DNA follows: TGTGCCAGCAGTGAAGGCCCTGCAGCGGGCTACACCTTC.

The rearrangement uses TRBV6-5 and TRBJ1-6; the match to TRBD1 covers 7 bases. Germline V lookup: CDR1 MNHEY, CDR2 SVGAGI. Losses at the gene ends were 10 bases for V and 7 bases for J; bases not matched to a gene: 10. The CDR3 totals 14 residues. In DNA, the CDR3 is TGTGCCACCGGCCGGCAGGGGGAAAATTCACCCCTCCACTTT. This sequence encodes CATGRQGENSPLHF.

The gene calls are TRBV4-3 and TRBJ1-4; D remains ambiguous. V was clipped by 4 bases and J by 0 bases, with 9 bases between them. The CDR3 length is 15 residues. Germline lookup yields CDR1 LGHNA and CDR2 YSLEER. CDR3 protein: CASSRDLATNEKLFF. The CDR3 DNA reads TGCGCCAGCAGCCGAGACCTTGCAACTAATGAAAAACTGTTTTTT.

The chain recombines TRBV6-5 with TRBJ1-2; possible D gene TRBD1, 6 bases. Germline-derived CDR1 and CDR2 are MNHEY and SVGAGI. This CDR3 comprises 14 residues. The V end lost 3 bases, the J end lost 4 bases, and 12 bases lay between the germline ends. The CDR3 spells CASSYLDSGYGYTF. Here the CDR3 DNA reads TGTGCCAGCAGTTATTTGGACAGCGGCTATGGCTACACCTTC.

The chain joins TRBV9 to TRBJ2-2; D gene ambiguous. Germline values: CDR1 SGDLS, CDR2 YYNGEE. The CDR3 is 12 amino acids. V was pared by 4 bases and J by 6 bases, with 7 bases between. CDR3: CASSPLSGELFF. As DNA, the CDR3 is TGTGCCAGCAGCCCCCTCTCCGGGGAGCTGTTTTTT.

This rearrangement joins TRBV11-3 to TRBJ2-7; 9 bases agree with TRBD1. The CDR3 totals 14 residues. Per the germline V gene, CDR1 is SGHNT and CDR2 is YENEEA. Trimming took 6 bases from V and 0 from J; bases not matched to a gene: 3. CDR3 DNA: TGTGCCAGCAGTCCGACAGGGGGCTCCTACGAGCAGTACTTC. As protein: CASSPTGGSYEQYF.

V gene TRBV9 combines with J gene TRBJ2-1, with 9 bases identical to TRBD2. The CDR3 is made up of 15 amino acids. The germline V gene encodes CDR1 SGDLS and CDR2 YYNGEE. V lost 7 bases and J lost 2; bases outside the gene matches: 7. This CDR3 is CASGSGTSPYNEQFF. The CDR3 DNA reads as TGTGCCAGCGGATCCGGGACTAGCCCCTACAATGAGCAGTTCTTC. Drawing the rest from reference TRBV9 and TRBJ2-1, the complete variable domain is DSGVTQTPKHLITATGQRVTLRCSPRSGDLSVYWYQQSLDQGLQFLIQYYNGEERAKGNILERFSAQQFPDLHSELNLSSLELGDSALYFCASGSGTSPYNEQFFGPGTRLTVL.

The chain links TRBV5-1 to TRBJ2-7; TRBD2 agrees at 8 bases. The CDR3 extends over 15 amino acids. J lost 4 bases, V lost 1 base, and 7 bases had no gene match. Germline V gene lookup returns CDR1 SGHRS and CDR2 YFSETQ. CDR3 bases: TGCGCCAGCAGCTTGATGACTAGCGCCGTATACGAGCAGTACTTC. This sequence encodes CASSLMTSAVYEQYF.

The chain joins TRBV5-4 to TRBJ1-4, with D tentatively TRBD1 (6 bases). Germline values: CDR1 SGHNT, CDR2 YYREEE (reference sequence). This CDR3 contains 16 residues. Trimming cost V 4 bases and J 1 base, with 14 bases left between them. CDR3: CASSLGQTLTNEKLFF. Here the CDR3 DNA reads TGTGCCAGCAGCCTCGGACAGACTTTAACTAATGAAAAACTGTTTTTT.

V gene TRBV19 combines with J gene TRBJ2-3, with 7 bases identical to TRBD1. This CDR3 contains 15 residues. Germline V gene data show CDR1 as LNHDA and CDR2 as SQIVND (reference sequence). V shed 6 bases and J 1 base; nucleotides not matched to a gene: 7. The CDR3 DNA is TGTGCCAGTAGCATCAGGGGGATCGGCACAGATACGCAGTATTTT. Its translation is CASSIRGIGTDTQYF.

The chain couples TRBV11-3 to TRBJ2-7; possibly TRBD2 for D (5 bases). Trimming shortened V by 5 bases and J by 6 bases, and 14 bases separated the two germline ends. From germline, CDR1 is SGHNT and CDR2 YENEEA. This CDR3 has 13 residues. The CDR3 protein is CASSQASSGEQYF. CDR3 DNA: TGTGCCAGCAGCCAGGCTAGCTCGGGCGAGCAGTACTTC.

This chain connects TRBV6-1 to TRBJ1-2; D may be TRBD1 (5 bases). CDR3 length: 13 residues. Germline V lookup: CDR1 MNHNS, CDR2 SASEGT. V was trimmed by 3 bases and J by 4 bases, leaving 9 bases between them. The DNA of the CDR3 is TGTGCCAGCAGTGACACGGGGGGCTATGGCTACACCTTC. It specifies CASSDTGGYGYTF.

V is TRBV7-9 and J is TRBJ2-5; the match to TRBD2 covers 10 bases. The trim removed 3 bases at V and 3 bases at J, leaving 1 base unmatched. CDR3 length: 14 residues. From germline, CDR1 is SEHNR and CDR2 FQNEAQ (reference sequence). The CDR3 DNA reads TGTGCCAGCAGCTTCCTAGCGGGAGAAGAGACCCAGTACTTC. Encoded protein: CASSFLAGEETQYF.

The chain joins TRBV30 to TRBJ1-1; weak D call: TRBD1 (5 bases). V dropped 6 bases and J dropped 4 bases, with 21 bases sitting between them. This CDR3 has 15 amino acids. Per the germline V gene, CDR1 is GTSNPN and CDR2 is SVGIG (reference sequence). CDR3 bases: TGTGCCTGCACGGGGGGACTTACCCGAGGCACTGAAGCTTTCTTT. Translation: CACTGGLTRGTEAFF. The whole variable domain, remainder taken from reference TRBV30 and TRBJ1-1, is SQTIHQWPATLVQPVGSPLSLECTVEGTSNPNLYWYRQAAGRGLQLLFYSVGIGQISSEVPQNLSASRPQDRQFILSSKKLLLSDSGFYLCACTGGLTRGTEAFFGQGTRLTVV.

This chain uses TRBV7-9 with TRBJ2-5; 8 nucleotides agree with TRBD2. The CDR3 has 15 residues. The V segment lost 3 bases and the J segment 4 bases; nucleotides outside the gene matches: 7. The V gene's germline CDR1 is SEHNR and CDR2 FQNEAQ (reference sequence). CDR3 in DNA: TGTGCCAGCAGCTTGCTAGGCGGGGGGAGAGAGACCCAGTACTTC. This translates into CASSLLGGGRETQYF. The entire variable domain, with the rest obtained from reference TRBV7-9 and TRBJ2-5, is as follows: DTGVSQNPRHKITKRGQNVTFRCDPISEHNRLYWYRQTLGQGPEFLTYFQNEAQLEKSRLLSDRFSAERPKGSFSTLEIQRTEQGDSAMYLCASSLLGGGRETQYFGPGTRLLVL.

The rearrangement joins TRBV30 to TRBJ1-1; D ambiguous. With 4 bases removed from V and 5 bases from J, the gap between germline ends came to 11 bases. The germline CDR1 and CDR2 sequences are GTSNPN and SVGIG (reference sequence). CDR3 length equals 12 residues. The DNA of the CDR3 is TGTGCCTGGACGGAGGGTTGGACTGAAGCTTTCTTT. Protein: CAWTEGWTEAFF. The variable domain in full, completed from reference TRBV30 and TRBJ1-1, reads SQTIHQWPATLVQPVGSPLSLECTVEGTSNPNLYWYRQAAGRGLQLLFYSVGIGQISSEVPQNLSASRPQDRQFILSSKKLLLSDSGFYLCAWTEGWTEAFFGQGTRLTVV.

This chain connects TRBV5-6 to TRBJ2-5; 7 bases are shared with TRBD1. The germline CDR1 and CDR2 sequences are SGHDT and YYEEEE. The CDR3 is 16 residues long. Trimming took 3 bases from V and 5 from J; bases not matched to a gene: 13. The DNA for the CDR3 is TGTGCCAGCAGCTCCCGGACAGGCCGCCGAATTGAGACCCAGTACTTC. This sequence encodes CASSSRTGRRIETQYF.

The chain combines TRBV25-1 with TRBJ1-5; 7 positions agree with TRBD1. From germline, CDR1 is MGHDK and CDR2 SYGVNS. Germline trimming cut 2 bases from V and 3 bases from J; bases unmatched to any gene: 7. The CDR3 contains 16 residues. The CDR3 region has the DNA TGTGCCAGCAGTGAACCGAGGGGACAGAACAATCAGCCCCAGCATTTT. Amino acids: CASSEPRGQNNQPQHF.

The rearrangement joins TRBV11-3 to TRBJ2-3, with TRBD2 identical over 7 bases. J gave up 0 bases and V 5 bases, and 11 bases lay outside the gene matches. CDR1 SGHNT and CDR2 YENEEA come from the germline V gene. The length of the CDR3 is 17 residues. CDR3 sequence reads: CASSPGDGRTSTDTQYF. CDR3 nucleotides: TGTGCCAGCAGCCCAGGTGACGGGAGGACTAGCACAGATACGCAGTATTTT.

The chain links TRBV30 to TRBJ1-2; no reliable D call. Germline loops: CDR1 GTSNPN, CDR2 SVGIG (reference sequence). The CDR3 runs to 13 residues. The germline V and J ends were trimmed by 4 bases and 5 bases, with 14 bases remaining between them. CDR3 sequence reads: CAWIGGRSYGYTF. CDR3 nucleotide sequence: TGTGCCTGGATAGGCGGGAGATCTTATGGCTACACCTTC.

The chain uses TRBV5-1 and TRBJ1-1, with 9 bases that match TRBD1. Trimming took 0 bases from V and 5 from J; bases not matched to a gene: 2. Germline CDR1 reads SGHRS; CDR2 reads YFSETQ. This CDR3 comprises 14 residues. This CDR3 reads CASSLEDRGTEAFF. The DNA for the CDR3 is TGCGCCAGCAGCTTGGAGGACAGGGGTACTGAAGCTTTCTTT.

This rearrangement joins TRBV10-3 to TRBJ1-5; TRBD1 matches 7 bases. J was trimmed by 5 bases and V by 10 bases; bases with no gene match: 8. The CDR3 runs 13 residues. CDR1 ENHRY and CDR2 SYGVKD come from the germline V gene. The CDR3 DNA reads as TGTGCCACCACAGGGGCCTGGGATCAGCCCCAGCATTTT. This sequence encodes CATTGAWDQPQHF.

The chain carries TRBV27 and TRBJ1-1; no definite D call. Trimming shortened V by 8 bases and J by 4 bases, and 23 bases separated the two germline ends. The length of the CDR3 is 16 residues. CDR1 is MNHEY and CDR2 is SMNVEV in the germline V gene (reference sequence). The CDR3 loop is CASGGPVASVSTEAFF. Written as DNA, the CDR3 is TGTGCCAGCGGTGGGCCCGTTGCCTCCGTGAGCACTGAAGCTTTCTTT.

The gene calls are TRBV7-2 and TRBJ2-2; TRBD2 is a possible D gene (6 bases). V was trimmed by 2 bases and J by 1 base, leaving 8 bases between them. Germline assignment: CDR1 SGHTA and CDR2 FQGNSA. The CDR3 length is 15 residues. The CDR3 region is CASSLPSENTGELFF. The CDR3 DNA is TGTGCCAGCAGCTTACCTAGCGAGAACACCGGGGAGCTGTTTTTT.

This chain connects TRBV10-3 to TRBJ1-1, with D uncertain. The CDR3 runs 13 residues. Germline V gene data show CDR1 as ENHRY and CDR2 as SYGVKD. Trimming shortened V by 3 bases and J by 8 bases, and 13 bases separated the two germline ends. The CDR3 protein is CAISDLPGWEAFF. CDR3 nucleotides: TGTGCCATCAGTGATCTCCCAGGCTGGGAAGCTTTCTTT.

This sequence joins TRBV28 and TRBJ1-2, with D maybe TRBD1 (5 bases). The V gene's germline CDR1 is MDHEN and CDR2 SYDVKM. CDR3 length equals 14 residues. V was pared by 2 bases and J by 8 bases, with 15 bases between. The CDR3 bases are TGTGCCAGCAGTTTACAGGGTCGAAAGGGGGGCTACACCTTC. It codes for CASSLQGRKGGYTF.